What follows is one T cell receptor beta chain and its context. The sample is drawn from a study of blood T cell repertoires in COVID-19. The J segment lost 5 bases and the V segment lost 8 bases, leaving 7 bases of the junction unmatched. Germline CDR1 is MNHEY and CDR2 is SVGAGI. CDR3 length equals 13 residues. In the original processing: For nucleated cells, counts were estimated from reference gene primer amplification. TCRdb keeps only in-frame clones here, not all; method: immunoSEQ multiplex PCR. The D gene and trimming were derived from the DNA, and the V and J assignments and clone size from that table. The sample has about 200,000 clones, about 85% seen once.

This clonotype was obtained from a man in his fifties or sixties with active or convalescent COVID-19. The chain has TRBV6-5 and TRBJ2-5; 8 bases are a match to TRBD2. Sequencing used peripheral blood. In DNA, the CDR3 is TGTGCCAGCGCATCGGGGGGGATTGAGACCCAGTACTTC. Encoded protein: CASASGGIETQYF.